The rows below give T cell receptor beta chains drawn from one sample of a study of tumor-infiltrating lymphocytes in primary liver carcinoma. One entry per CDR3 protein results from TCRdb running MiXCR on the multiplex PCR reads. The table has about 180,000 distinct CDR3 sequences, about 60% seen once; the top ten hold approximately 67%. The sequenced sample was peripheral blood. The receptor source for this set is a man between 40 and 49 years old with primary liver carcinoma and hepatitis B virus infection. Each CDR3 is given with its conserved first and last residue. A D gene is named only where the DNA matches it firmly. Part of the rows lack a size; the others show once, few, many or a class for expanded clones.

J,length,size,D,V,CDR3,DNA
TRBJ1-4,15,.,TRBD1,TRBV11-2,CASSLGTGEYEKLFF,TGTGCCAGCAGCCTCGGGACAGGTGAATATGAAAAACTGTTTTTT
TRBJ1-1,13,many,.,TRBV29-1,CSVPSGSSTEAFF,TGCAGCGTTCCGTCAGGGTCGAGTACTGAAGCTTTCTTT
TRBJ2-7,14,.,.,TRBV11-2,CVSSLGPLPYGQYF,TGTGTCAGCAGCTTAGGACCGCTCCCTTACGGGCAGTACTTC
TRBJ2-7,14,few,.,TRBV5-5,CASSLGVVSGEQYF,TGTGCCAGCAGCTTGGGGGTAGTATCAGGCGAGCAGTACTTC
TRBJ1-4,15,many,.,TRBV11-2,CASRKYTATNEKLFF,TGTGCCAGCAGGAAATACACTGCAACTAATGAAAAACTGTTTTTT
TRBJ2-3,17,.,TRBD2,TRBV10-3,CAISGLAGLSGTDTQYF,TGTGCCATCAGTGGACTAGCGGGACTATCTGGCACAGATACGCAGTATTTT
TRBJ2-5,11,many,.,TRBV29-1,CSVEPQETQYF,TGCAGCGTTGAGCCTCAAGAGACCCAGTACTTC
TRBJ1-5,13,many,.,TRBV12-3/TRBV12-4,CASTPSPGQPHHF,TGTGCCAGCACCCCCTCTCCGGGACAACCACATCATTTT
TRBJ2-7,15,once,.,TRBV5-1,CASTPFSGDSYEQYF,TGCGCCAGCACCCCCTTTAGCGGTGACTCCTACGAGCAGTACTTC
TRBJ1-2,15,.,.,TRBV5-5,CASSQASETAVGYTF,TGTGCCAGCAGCCAAGCTTCCGAGACAGCGGTAGGCTACACCTTC
TRBJ2-1,16,.,TRBD2,TRBV28,CASSPWVAGSYNEQFF,TGTGCCAGCAGCCCTTGGGTAGCGGGCTCCTACAATGAGCAGTTCTTC
TRBJ2-2,14,few,.,TRBV6-1,CASTSQGVPGELFF,TGTGCCAGCACCTCCCAAGGGGTTCCCGGGGAGCTGTTTTTT
TRBJ2-1,15,.,TRBD1,TRBV11-1,CASSLTGQIYNELFF,TGTGCCAGCAGCTTGACGGGACAGATTTACAATGAGCTGTTCTTT
TRBJ2-2,14,.,.,TRBV4-2,CASSPAKDTGELFF,TGTGCCAGCAGCCCGGCAAAGGACACCGGGGAGCTGTTTTTT
TRBJ1-5,14,.,.,TRBV10-3,CAISESTDPGPQQF,TGTGCCATCAGTGAGTCGACCGACCCTGGACCCCAGCAATTT
TRBJ2-7,15,.,.,TRBV11-2,CASRPTGRRAYEQYF,TGTGCCAGCAGGCCTACTGGCAGGAGGGCTTACGAGCAGTACTTC
TRBJ1-4,14,.,.,TRBV11-2,CANNFGGPDEKLFF,TGTGCCAACAACTTTGGGGGCCCCGATGAAAAACTGTTTTTT
TRBJ2-7,15,many,TRBD2,TRBV6-1,CASSEKAGETDEQYF,TGTGCCAGCAGTGAAAAAGCGGGAGAGACCGACGAGCAGTACTTC
TRBJ2-3,16,.,TRBD2,TRBV29-1,CIVPYLAGAQTDTQYF,TGCATCGTTCCATATCTAGCGGGTGCACAGACAGATACGCAGTATTTT
TRBJ2-7,15,.,.,TRBV11-2,CASSPWGLDQGEQCF,TGCGCCAGCAGCCCCTGGGGCCTCGATCAAGGGGAGCAGTGCTTC
TRBJ1-5,15,.,TRBD1,TRBV6-1,CASKLTGGGDQPQHF,TGTGCCAGCAAATTGACAGGGGGAGGCGATCAGCCCCAGCATTTT
TRBJ2-7,17,.,.,TRBV7-9,CASSLGGGRTLVHEQYF,TGTGCCAGCAGCCTCGGGGGCGGGAGAACTTTAGTCCACGAGCAGTACTTC
TRBJ2-7,17,.,TRBD2,TRBV4-1,CASSASRLAVNTNEQYF,TGCGCCAGCAGCGCTTCACGACTAGCGGTGAACACCAACGAGCAGTACTTC
TRBJ2-1,16,.,.,TRBV28,CASSSASGGSYNEQFF,TGTGCCAGCAGTTCCGCCAGTGGGGGCTCCTACAATGAGCAGTTCTTC
TRBJ2-4,14,few,TRBD1,TRBV6-2/TRBV6-3,CASSPWTGHGIQYF,TGTGCCAGCAGCCCTTGGACAGGGCACGGCATTCAGTACTTC